This record looks at one T cell receptor (beta chain) sequence and its context. Its antigen remains unidentified. These data originate in a study of molecular identifiers for immune sequencing clone quantification. Study-wide background: Sequencing covered four of five parts into which replicate RNA from about 20,000 or 100,000 naive CD8 cells was split. Findings and caveats of the study: Among effectors, clones above 20 RNA copies held over 98% of molecules; among naive cells, under 1%. Spiked TCR RNA from one Jurkat cell reportedly showed up when mixed among around 1 million naive cells.

MiXCR, run by TCRdb on the PCR reads, gives a single entry per CDR3 protein. The data contain 460,000 or so distinct CDR3 sequences, around 23% of them seen just once; the ten biggest clones take up over 0.6%. The CDR3 sequence is 17 residues long. Per germline, CDR1 SGHRS and CDR2 YFSETQ. Trimming cost V 3 bases and J 2 bases, with 19 bases left between them. Sorting captured naive CD8 T cells as CD8+CD4-CCR7+CD45RA+. The TCR originated in a human donor in good health. Some libraries in this study had Jurkat cell RNA spiked in. Sequencing input: naive CD8+ T cells from blood, with Jurkat cell RNA spiked in. Subset here: FACS-sorted CD8+CD4-CCR7+CD45RA+ naive T cells. This chain joins TRBV5-1 and TRBJ2-3; possibly TRBD2 for D (6 bases). Here the CDR3 reads CASSWPPEGPDTDTQYF. The CDR3 nucleotides read TGCGCCAGCAGCTGGCCCCCGGAGGGACCCGACACAGATACGCAGTATTTT. Supplemented by reference TRBV5-1 and TRBJ2-3, the full variable domain reads KAGVTQTPRYLIKTRGQQVTLSCSPISGHRSVSWYQQTPGQGLQFLFEYFSETQRNKGNFPGRFSGRQFSNSRSEMNVSTLELGDSALYLCASSWPPEGPDTDTQYFGPGTRLTVL.